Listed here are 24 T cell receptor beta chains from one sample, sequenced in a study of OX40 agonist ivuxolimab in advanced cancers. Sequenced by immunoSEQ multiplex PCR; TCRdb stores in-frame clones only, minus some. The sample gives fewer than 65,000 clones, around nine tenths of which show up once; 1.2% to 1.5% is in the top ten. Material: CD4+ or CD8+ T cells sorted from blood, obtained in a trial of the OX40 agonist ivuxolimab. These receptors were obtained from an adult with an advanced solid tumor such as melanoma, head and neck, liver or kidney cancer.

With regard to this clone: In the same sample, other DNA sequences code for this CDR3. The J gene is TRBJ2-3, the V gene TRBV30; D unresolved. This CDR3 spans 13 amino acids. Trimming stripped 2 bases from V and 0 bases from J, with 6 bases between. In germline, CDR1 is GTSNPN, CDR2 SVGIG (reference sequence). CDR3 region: CAWSLGSTDTQYF. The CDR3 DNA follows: TGTGCCTGGAGTCTAGGGAGCACAGATACGCAGTATTTT.

CDR3 sequence: CASTAPGRGAYEQYF. The DNA of the CDR3 is TGTGCCAGCACCGCCCCGGGCAGGGGAGCCTACGAGCAGTACTTC. The genes are TRBV28 and TRBJ2-7; D might be TRBD1 (6 bases). Germline V gene data show CDR1 as MDHEN and CDR2 as SYDVKM. The CDR3 runs to 15 residues. V gave up 7 bases and J gave up 2 bases, with 18 bases separating them.

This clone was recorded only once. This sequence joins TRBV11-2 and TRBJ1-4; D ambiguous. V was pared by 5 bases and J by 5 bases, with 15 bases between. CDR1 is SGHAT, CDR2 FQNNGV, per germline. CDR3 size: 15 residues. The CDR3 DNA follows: TGTGCCAGCAGCCCGTCCCGGACGGGGAATGAAAAACTGTTTTTT. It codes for CASSPSRTGNEKLFF.

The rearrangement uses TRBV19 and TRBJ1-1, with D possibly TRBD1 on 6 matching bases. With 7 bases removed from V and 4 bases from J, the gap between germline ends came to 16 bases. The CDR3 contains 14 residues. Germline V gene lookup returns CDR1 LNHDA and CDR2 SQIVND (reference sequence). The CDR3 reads CASNSQGQVTEAFF. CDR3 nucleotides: TGTGCCAGTAATTCACAGGGCCAAGTCACTGAAGCTTTCTTT.

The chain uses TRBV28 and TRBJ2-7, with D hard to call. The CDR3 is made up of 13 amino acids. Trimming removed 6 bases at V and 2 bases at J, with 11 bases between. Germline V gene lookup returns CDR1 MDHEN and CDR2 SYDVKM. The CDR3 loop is CASRGTAPYEQYF. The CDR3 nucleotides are TGTGCCAGCAGGGGAACAGCCCCCTACGAGCAGTACTTC.

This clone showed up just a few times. CDR3 sequence: CASSLRRGRSSSYEQYF. The DNA of the CDR3 is TGTGCCAGCAGCTTACGCCGGGGGAGGTCAAGCTCCTACGAGCAGTACTTC. The rearrangement links TRBV7-9 to TRBJ2-7; a possible D gene is TRBD2 (6 bases). The CDR3 runs to 17 residues. The germline V gene has CDR1 SEHNR and CDR2 FQNEAQ (reference sequence). Between the trimmed V and J ends, which lost 2 bases and 0 bases, there was a span of 17 bases. Based on the CDR3 plus reference TRBV7-9 and TRBJ2-7, the full variable domain is DTGVSQNPRHKITKRGQNVTFRCDPISEHNRLYWYRQTLGQGPEFLTYFQNEAQLEKSRLLSDRFSAERPKGSFSTLEIQRTEQGDSAMYLCASSLRRGRSSSYEQYFGPGTRLTVT.

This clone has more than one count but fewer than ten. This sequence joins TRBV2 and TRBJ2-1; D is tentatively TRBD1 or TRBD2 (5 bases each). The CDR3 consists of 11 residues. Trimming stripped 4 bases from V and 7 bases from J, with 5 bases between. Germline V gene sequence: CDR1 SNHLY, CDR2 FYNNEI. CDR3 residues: CASSGGNEQFF. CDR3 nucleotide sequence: TGTGCCAGCAGTGGGGGGAATGAGCAGTTCTTC. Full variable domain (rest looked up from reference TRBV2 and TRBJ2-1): EPEVTQTPSHQVTQMGQEVILRCVPISNHLYFYWYRQILGQKVEFLVSFYNNEISEKSEIFDDQFSVERPDGSNFTLKIRSTKLEDSAMYFCASSGGNEQFFGPGTRLTVL.

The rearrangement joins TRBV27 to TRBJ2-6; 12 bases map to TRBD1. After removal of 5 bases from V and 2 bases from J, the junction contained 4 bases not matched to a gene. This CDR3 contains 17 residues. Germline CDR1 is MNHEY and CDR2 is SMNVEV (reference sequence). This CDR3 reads CASSPGTGGAGANVLTF. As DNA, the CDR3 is TGTGCCAGCAGTCCCGGGACAGGGGGCGCTGGGGCCAACGTCCTGACTTTC.

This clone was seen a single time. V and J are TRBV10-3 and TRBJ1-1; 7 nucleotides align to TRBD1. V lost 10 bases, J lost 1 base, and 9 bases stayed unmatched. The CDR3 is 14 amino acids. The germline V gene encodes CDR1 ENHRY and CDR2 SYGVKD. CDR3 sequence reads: CATQLQGKNTEAFF. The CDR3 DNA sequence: TGTGCCACCCAATTACAGGGGAAGAACACTGAAGCTTTCTTT.

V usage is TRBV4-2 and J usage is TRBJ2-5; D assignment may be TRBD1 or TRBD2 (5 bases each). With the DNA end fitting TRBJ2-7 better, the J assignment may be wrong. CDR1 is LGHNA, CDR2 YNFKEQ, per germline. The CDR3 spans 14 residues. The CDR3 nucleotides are TGTGCCAGCAGCCAAGCCCCAGGGAGCTACGAGCAGTACTTC. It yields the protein CASSQAPGSYEQYF.

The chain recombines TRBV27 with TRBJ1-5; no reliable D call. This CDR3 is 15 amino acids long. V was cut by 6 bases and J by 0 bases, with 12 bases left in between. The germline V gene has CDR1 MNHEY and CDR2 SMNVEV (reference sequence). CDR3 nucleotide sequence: TGTGCCAGCAGCTCGACATGGGATAGCAATCAGCCCCAGCATTTT. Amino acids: CASSSTWDSNQPQHF.

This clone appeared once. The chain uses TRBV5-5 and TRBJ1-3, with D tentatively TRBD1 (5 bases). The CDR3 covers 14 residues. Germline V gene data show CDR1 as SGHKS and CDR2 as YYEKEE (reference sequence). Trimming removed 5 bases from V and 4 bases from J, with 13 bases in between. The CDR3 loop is CASRPTGTGNTIYF. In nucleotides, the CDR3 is TGTGCCAGCAGGCCCACAGGAACGGGAAACACCATATATTTT.

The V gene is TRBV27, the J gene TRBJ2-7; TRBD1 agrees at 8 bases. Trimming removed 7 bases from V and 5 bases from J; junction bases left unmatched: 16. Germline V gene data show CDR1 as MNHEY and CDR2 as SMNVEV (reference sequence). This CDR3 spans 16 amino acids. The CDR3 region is CASTPRPGTGTHEQYF. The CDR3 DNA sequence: TGTGCCAGCACTCCACGCCCCGGGACAGGCACCCACGAGCAGTACTTC.

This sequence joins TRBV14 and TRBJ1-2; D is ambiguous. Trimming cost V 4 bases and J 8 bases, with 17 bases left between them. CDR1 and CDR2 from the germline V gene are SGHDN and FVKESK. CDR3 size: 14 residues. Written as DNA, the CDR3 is TGTGCCAGCAGCCCCCGGGGTAGTGGCTACGGCTACACCTTC. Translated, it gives CASSPRGSGYGYTF.

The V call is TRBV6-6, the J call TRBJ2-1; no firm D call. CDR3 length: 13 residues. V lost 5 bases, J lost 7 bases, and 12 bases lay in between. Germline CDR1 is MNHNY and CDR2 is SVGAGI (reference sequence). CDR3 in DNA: TGTGCCAGCAGTACTGGGCCCTGGAATGAGCAGTTCTTC. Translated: CASSTGPWNEQFF.

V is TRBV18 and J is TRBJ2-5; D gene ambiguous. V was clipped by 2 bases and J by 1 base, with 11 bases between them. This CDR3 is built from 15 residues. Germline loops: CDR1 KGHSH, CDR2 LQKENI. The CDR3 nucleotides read TGTGCCAGCTCACCAATTCGAGGTGGCCAAGAGACCCAGTACTTC. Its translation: CASSPIRGGQETQYF.

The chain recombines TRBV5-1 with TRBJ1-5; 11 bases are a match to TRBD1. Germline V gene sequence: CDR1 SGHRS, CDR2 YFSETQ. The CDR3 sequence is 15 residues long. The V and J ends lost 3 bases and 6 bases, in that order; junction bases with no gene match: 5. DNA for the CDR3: TGCGCCAGCAGCTCCGGGACAGGGGGGGGTCAGCCCCAGCATTTT. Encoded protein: CASSSGTGGGQPQHF.

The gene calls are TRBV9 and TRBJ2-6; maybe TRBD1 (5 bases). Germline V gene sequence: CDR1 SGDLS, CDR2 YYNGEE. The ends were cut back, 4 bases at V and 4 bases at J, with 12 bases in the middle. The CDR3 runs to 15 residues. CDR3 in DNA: TGTGCCAGCAGCCTTACAGGCCCCGGGGCCAACGTCCTGACTTTC. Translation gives CASSLTGPGANVLTF.

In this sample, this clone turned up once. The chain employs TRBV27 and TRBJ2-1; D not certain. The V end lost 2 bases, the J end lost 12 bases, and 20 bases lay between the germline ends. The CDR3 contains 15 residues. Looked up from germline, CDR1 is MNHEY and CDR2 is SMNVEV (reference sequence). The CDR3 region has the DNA TGTGCCAGCAGTTTAAGCGCACTCCGCTTTAAAGGGCAGTTCTTC. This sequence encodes CASSLSALRFKGQFF.

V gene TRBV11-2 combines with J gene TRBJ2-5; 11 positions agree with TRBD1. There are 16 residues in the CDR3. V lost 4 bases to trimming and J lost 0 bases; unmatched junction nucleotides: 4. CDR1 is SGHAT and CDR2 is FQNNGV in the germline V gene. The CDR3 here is CASSSRTGGNQETQYF. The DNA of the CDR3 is TGTGCCAGCAGCTCTCGGACAGGGGGCAACCAAGAGACCCAGTACTTC. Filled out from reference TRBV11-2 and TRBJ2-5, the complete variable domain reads EAGVAQSPRYKIIEKRQSVAFWCNPISGHATLYWYQQILGQGPKLLIQFQNNGVVDDSQLPKDRFSAERLKGVDSTLKIQPAKLEDSAVYLCASSSRTGGNQETQYFGPGTRLLVL.

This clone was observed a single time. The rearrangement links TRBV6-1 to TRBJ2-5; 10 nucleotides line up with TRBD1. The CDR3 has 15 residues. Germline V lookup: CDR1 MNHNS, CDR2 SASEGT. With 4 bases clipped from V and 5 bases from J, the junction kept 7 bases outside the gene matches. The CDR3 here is CASSGDRGLGETQYF. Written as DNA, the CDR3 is TGTGCCAGCAGTGGGGACAGGGGCCTAGGGGAGACCCAGTACTTC.

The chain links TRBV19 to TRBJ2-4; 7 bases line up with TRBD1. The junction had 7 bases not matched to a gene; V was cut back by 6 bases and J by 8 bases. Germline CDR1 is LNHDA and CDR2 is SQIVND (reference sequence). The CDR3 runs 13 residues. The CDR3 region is CASSNTGVDIQYF. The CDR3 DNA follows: TGTGCCAGTAGCAATACAGGGGTAGACATTCAGTACTTC.

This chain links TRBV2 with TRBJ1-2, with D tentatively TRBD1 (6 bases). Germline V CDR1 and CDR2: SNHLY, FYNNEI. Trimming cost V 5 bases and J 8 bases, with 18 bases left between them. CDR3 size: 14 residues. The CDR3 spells CASSNKQGPQGYTF. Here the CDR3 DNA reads TGTGCCAGCAGTAACAAACAGGGTCCGCAGGGCTACACCTTC.

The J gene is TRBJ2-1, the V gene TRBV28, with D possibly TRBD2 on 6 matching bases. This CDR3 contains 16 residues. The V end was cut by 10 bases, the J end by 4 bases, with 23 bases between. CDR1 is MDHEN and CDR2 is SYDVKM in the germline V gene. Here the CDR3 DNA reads TGTGCCACCAGAAAATGGGAGGCGCGATCATACAATGAGCAGTTCTTC. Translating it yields CATRKWEARSYNEQFF.